This record looks at one T cell receptor beta chain sequence and its context. The sample holds a few counts of this clone. Its cognate antigen has yet to be identified. No much larger clone exists at a distance of one base, and base qualities are not known. Other DNA sequences in the same sample also yield this CDR3. The data stem from a study of shared clonotypes between healthy human individuals (dated by TCRdb to 2018 to 2021). Looking at the study overall: A few men and a couple of women, aged 18 to 49 years, made up the cohort. Per donor, leukapheresis produced somewhere between about 0.9 and 10 billion PBMCs. For each donor, three plates each were used for CD4 naive and CD4 memory, two plates were used for CD8 naive, and one plate was used for CD8 memory. To estimate repertoire size and how much clonotypes are shared between individuals, the study performed deep sequencing of blood TCR repertoires from a handful of healthy adults. To increase sequencing depth and limit assay-specific biases, TCR repertoire library preparation and sequencing were carried out by different laboratories using diverse techniques.

The CDR3 runs 11 residues from the cysteine to the phenylalanine. Only CDR3 DNA is held: 33 bases, read in frame from base 1. The V end loses 1 base and the J end loses 5 bases, and a stretch of 6 bases separates them. The germline V gene (reference sequence) provides CDR1 GTSNPN and CDR2 SVGIG. Using the deep immunoSEQ assay, multiplex PCR amplified TCR CDR3 regions from genomic DNA. For each cell subset, the extracted genomic DNA was distributed evenly across all wells of several immunoSEQ 96-well plates, and each plate served as one replicate. For sorted subsets, 200 to 250 ng genomic DNA, equal to tens of thousands of T cell genomes, was loaded into each replicate PCR. The purified libraries were quantified using a Qubit 3.0 fluorometer, sized with a Bioanalyzer 2100, and then quantified again using the KAPA Library Quantification kit. Each immunoSEQ 96-well plate was sequenced on its own single-read 150-cycle Illumina NextSeq 550 flow cell. The authors' pipeline ran thus. The immunoSEQ output contained only junctional sequences without quality scores, so filtering could not match that applied to full-length reads. Sequences were annotated with PyIR, a Python wrapper for IgBLAST v1.9, and V/J genes and CDR3 were assigned using IMGT germline references. Reads were filtered out if the reads had weak V/J assignments (E-value above 1e-6), no CDR3, stop codons, out-of-frame junctions, or ambiguous translated residues. V3J clonotypes were defined as sequences sharing an identical inferred V gene, J gene, and CDR3 amino acid sequence. Percentage overlap between repertoires was computed as shared unique clonotypes divided by the size of the smaller repertoire. RTK rarefaction, the Chao1 estimator, and Recon v2.1 estimates of unobserved clonotypes were used to assess repertoire richness. OLGA was used to compute generation probabilities for all TCRbeta clonotypes that the gDNA method yielded from several donors. TCRdb holds this immuneACCESS table with in-frame rearrangements only. Some clones are missing; in checked studies, unresolved V genes explain under half, and the rest has no known cause. The DNA gave D and trimming, while V, J and clone size come from that table. Within this sample are roughly 2.6 million clones, with about 92% of them counted one time only. The leading ten clones occupy roughly 0.14% of the sample.

The donors were healthy, HIV-negative adults who had no recently reported acute infections or vaccinations. All donors were Caucasian adults living in Nashville, Tennessee, USA. Magnetic negative selection was used to enrich CD4+ T cells, after which naive cells were positively selected on CD45RA and the negative fraction became the memory subset. Blood was collected by leukapheresis, and PBMCs were isolated by Ficoll-Histopaque density gradient centrifugation and then cryopreserved in liquid nitrogen vapor phase. Analytical flow cytometry was used to check the purity and quantity of every magnetically sorted T cell population. Genomic DNA was isolated from every sorted fraction and measured by UV absorbance on a Nanodrop 2000c. Broader findings and caveats from the paper: Naive subsets generally had larger estimated clonotype richness than memory subsets did. The small number of donors limited the genetic and exposure-history diversity represented. Even with the large sequencing depth, rarefaction of the sorted-subset datasets indicated that sequencing was incomplete. Based on pairwise subsampling, the degree of clonotype sharing among donors was expected to be affected by sequencing depth. Compared with non-shared clonotypes, the clonotypes found in all four sorted-subset donors had higher generation probabilities. Across a handful of donors, approximately 5% of naive CD4, approximately 3.6% of naive CD8, under 2.5% of memory CD4, and approximately 0.4% of memory CD8 clonotypes were shared. Only blood was sampled, and tissue TCR repertoires likely differ from those in blood.

The source is a young man in good health. The sequence joins TRBV30 to TRBJ2-7; TRBD1 could be the D gene, as 6 bases match. Sequencing used naive CD4+ T cells sorted from blood. This specimen's cell subset or site label, interpreted: CD45RA+ positively selected. The sequenced DNA: TGTGCCTGGAGTGACAGGGACGAGCAGTACTTC. This encodes CAWSDRDEQYF.